This TCR beta chain was obtained from a study of CXCR3-negative and CXCR3-positive naive CD8 T cells. Study-wide points: Memory CD8+ cells had much lower diversity, and both naive subsets had comparably high diversity. The authors found comparable surface CD5 between naive subsets and inferred TCR strength from TRB CDR3 properties. With CXCR3 expression partially decreased after cryopreservation, most assays relied on fresh PBMCs.

TRB cDNA was prepared as libraries by UMI-labeled 5' RACE. TCRdb processed the 5' RACE reads again and assigns one entry to each CDR3 protein, with no DNA. Found here are around 45,000 distinct CDR3 sequences; the top ten clones hold roughly 1.5%. The CDR3 extends over 13 amino acids. Looked up from germline, CDR1 is SQVTM and CDR2 is ANQGSEA. Phenotypically, naive CD8+ T cells corresponded to CD45RO-CCR7+CD27+CD95-. In regard to this clonotype: Antigen specificity is unknown.

The receptor was isolated from a human donor in good health. Some clones in this sample may be carry-over from other donors' samples. The chain carries TRBV29-1 and TRBJ1-1. The sequencing input was naive CXCR3- CD8+ T cells from blood. Indicated subset: CD45RO-CCR7+CD27+CD95- naive CD8+ T cells lacking CXCR3 (TNR3-). The CDR3: CSVTDGGELEAFF. The whole variable domain, filled in from reference TRBV29-1 and TRBJ1-1, reads SAVISQKPSRDICQRGTSLTIQCQVDSQVTMMFWYRQQPGQSLTLIATANQGSEATYESGFVIDKFPISRPNLTFSTLTVSNMSPEDSSIYLCSVTDGGELEAFFGQGTRLTVV.